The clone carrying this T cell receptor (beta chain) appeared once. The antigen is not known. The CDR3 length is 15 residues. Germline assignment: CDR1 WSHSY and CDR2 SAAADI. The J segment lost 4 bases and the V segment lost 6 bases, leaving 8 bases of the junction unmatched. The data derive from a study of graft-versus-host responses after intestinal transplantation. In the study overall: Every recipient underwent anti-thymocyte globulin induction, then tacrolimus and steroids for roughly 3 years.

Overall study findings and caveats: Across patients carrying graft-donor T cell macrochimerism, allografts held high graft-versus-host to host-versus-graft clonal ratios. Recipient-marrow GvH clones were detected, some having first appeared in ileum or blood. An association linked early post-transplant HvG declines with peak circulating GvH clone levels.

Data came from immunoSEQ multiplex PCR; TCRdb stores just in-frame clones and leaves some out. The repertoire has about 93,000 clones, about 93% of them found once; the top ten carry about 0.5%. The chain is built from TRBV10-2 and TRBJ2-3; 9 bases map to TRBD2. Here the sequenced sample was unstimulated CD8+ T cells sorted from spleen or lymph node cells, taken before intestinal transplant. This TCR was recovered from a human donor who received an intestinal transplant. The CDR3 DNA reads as TGCGCCAGCAGGGATAGCGGGAGCCGGGCAGATACGCAGTATTTT. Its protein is CASRDSGSRADTQYF.